This T cell receptor beta chain emerged from a study of vaccination effects on CD4 cells after COVID-19. Data came from immunoSEQ multiplex PCR; TCRdb stores just in-frame clones and leaves some out. In the table there are about 20,000 clones, approximately 70% of which are singletons. The CDR3 is made up of 16 amino acids. V was clipped by 1 base and J by 8 bases; unmatched bases: 8. Germline-derived CDR1 and CDR2 are SGHTA and FQGNSA. Remarks on this clone: The target antigen is unknown.

Antigen-specific CD4+ T cell clonotypes were called by their expansion after viral peptide-pool culture in ViraFEST. Scientists isolated CD4+ T cells after an approximately ten-day culture period ended. People in the vaccine group had not been infected with SARS-CoV-2 before, and their nucleocapsid antibodies were negative. It was with approximately 9.6 IU/ml IL-2 and about 9.2 ug/ml peptides that about 2 million PBMC per well were cultured. Each culture had half its medium swapped for IL-2 medium on days 3 and 7. The V call is TRBV7-2, the J call TRBJ1-4, with 9 bases identical to TRBD1. This TCR was sampled from a human donor who received a COVID-19 vaccine. Sequences were derived from CD4+ T cells from PBMCs cultured with HCoV-NL63 spike peptides, sampled before COVID-19 vaccination. CDR3 region: CASSLGGRQGGEKLFF. CDR3 in DNA: TGTGCCAGCAGCTTAGGGGGGCGACAGGGGGGCGAAAAACTGTTTTTT. The full variable domain, with the rest looked up from reference TRBV7-2 and TRBJ1-4, is GAGVSQSPSNKVTEKGKDVELRCDPISGHTALYWYRQSLGQGLEFLIYFQGNSAPDKSGLPSDRFSAERTGGSVSTLTIQRTQQEDSAVYLCASSLGGRQGGEKLFFGSGTQLSVL.